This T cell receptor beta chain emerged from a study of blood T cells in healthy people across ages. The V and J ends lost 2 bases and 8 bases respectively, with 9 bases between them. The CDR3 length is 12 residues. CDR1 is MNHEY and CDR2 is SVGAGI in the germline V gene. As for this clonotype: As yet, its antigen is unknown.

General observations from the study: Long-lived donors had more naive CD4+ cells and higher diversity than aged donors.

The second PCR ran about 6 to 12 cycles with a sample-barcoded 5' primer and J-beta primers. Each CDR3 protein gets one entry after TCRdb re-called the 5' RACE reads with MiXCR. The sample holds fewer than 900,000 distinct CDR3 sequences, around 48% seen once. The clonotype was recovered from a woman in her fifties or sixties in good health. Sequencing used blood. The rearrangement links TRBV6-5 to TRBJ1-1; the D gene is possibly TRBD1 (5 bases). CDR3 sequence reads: CASSYSRTEAFF. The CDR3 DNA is TGTGCCAGCAGTTACAGTAGGACAGAAGCTTTCTTT.